The clone carrying this TCR beta chain was detected a few times. PCR primers comprised 60 Vbeta and 13 Jbeta primers. The data were produced by immunoSEQ multiplex PCR, yet TCRdb's version contains in-frame clones alone and is incomplete. The sample includes about 130,000 clones, around three quarters of them seen just once. This record comes from a study of cytomegalovirus exposure and HLA in healthy donors. Sequenced input: PBMCs. The receptor comes from a man aged 35 to 55 in good health and CMV-seronegative.

CDR3 in DNA: TGTGCCAGCAGCTTATCTTTAACTAGCGGAAGTTACGAGCAGTACTTC. This sequence encodes CASSLSLTSGSYEQYF. The chain couples TRBV7-9 to TRBJ2-7, with 8 bases lining up with TRBD2. The length of the CDR3 is 16 residues. Germline lookup yields CDR1 SEHNR and CDR2 FQNEAQ (reference sequence). The J segment lost 4 bases and the V segment lost 2 bases, leaving 10 bases of the junction unmatched. Full variable domain (rest looked up from reference TRBV7-9 and TRBJ2-7): DTGVSQNPRHKITKRGQNVTFRCDPISEHNRLYWYRQTLGQGPEFLTYFQNEAQLEKSRLLSDRFSAERPKGSFSTLEIQRTEQGDSAMYLCASSLSLTSGSYEQYFGPGTRLTVT.